A single sample is the source of the 21 T cell receptor beta chains below, sequenced in a study of CD8 T cells in ankylosing spondylitis. TCRdb re-called the 5' RACE reads with MiXCR, one entry per CDR3 protein. The sample includes roughly 160,000 distinct CDR3 sequences, around a tenth of them seen just once. The sequencing input was blood, either unsorted or a sorted T cell fraction (not recorded which). The receptors were gathered from a female donor with ankylosing spondylitis or in good health (not recorded which).

This clonotype appeared a few times. This rearrangement joins TRBV12-3 or TRBV12-4 to TRBJ1-2; the D is unclear. This CDR3 has 11 amino acids. The V end lost 8 bases, the J end lost 8 bases, and 12 bases lay between the germline ends. This CDR3 reads CASDGPRGYTF. In nucleotides, the CDR3 is TGTGCCAGCGACGGACCGCGGGGCTACACCTTC.

This clonotype was counted only a few times. This chain uses TRBV14 with TRBJ2-1; TRBD2 is a possible D gene (6 bases). Germline CDR1 is SGHDN and CDR2 is FVKESK. The CDR3 runs 15 residues. Between the trimmed V and J ends, which lost 3 bases and 4 bases, there was a span of 13 bases. CDR3 sequence: CASSQAIAEYNEQFF. In DNA form, the CDR3 reads TGTGCCAGCAGCCAGGCAATAGCGGAATACAATGAGCAGTTCTTC. The full variable domain, in which reference TRBV14 and TRBJ2-1 provide the parts outside the CDR3, is EAGVTQFPSHSVIEKGQTVTLRCDPISGHDNLYWYRRVMGKEIKFLLHFVKESKQDESGMPNNRFLAERTGGTYSTLKVQPAELEDSGVYFCASSQAIAEYNEQFFGPGTRLTVL.

This clonotype was seen only a few times. This chain connects TRBV30 to TRBJ2-3; 8 bases are shared with TRBD2. The CDR3 spans 16 residues. CDR1 is GTSNPN, CDR2 SVGIG, per germline (reference sequence). The ends lost 3 bases at V and 0 bases at J; junction bases unmatched: 8. The CDR3 reads CAWSAGTRGSTDTQYF. The CDR3 DNA reads TGTGCCTGGAGCGCAGGGACTAGAGGGAGCACAGATACGCAGTATTTT.

In this sample, this clonotype turned up a few times. The chain's CDR3 is CASSLNSGGNEQFF. CDR3 coding DNA: TGTGCCAGCAGCCTTAACTCGGGAGGCAATGAGCAGTTCTTC. The chain combines TRBV14 with TRBJ2-1; 7 nucleotides align to TRBD2. This CDR3 has 14 residues. Trimming took 4 bases from V and 6 from J; bases not matched to a gene: 6. The germline V gene encodes CDR1 SGHDN and CDR2 FVKESK.

Only a few counts were recorded for this clonotype. The chain carries TRBV29-1 and TRBJ2-1; 13 nucleotides agree with TRBD2. This CDR3 contains 18 residues. Germline CDR1 is SQVTM and CDR2 is ANQGSEA. J lost 4 bases, V lost 1 base, and 10 bases had no gene match. The CDR3 coding sequence is TGCAGCGTTGAAGCCGGGACTAGCGGGGTAGGGGATTACAATGAGCAGTTCTTC. It specifies CSVEAGTSGVGDYNEQFF.

V is TRBV7-8 and J is TRBJ2-2; 9 positions match TRBD2. The CDR3 is 19 residues long. Germline V gene data show CDR1 as SGHVS and CDR2 as FQNEAQ. V shed 1 base, J shed 6 bases, and the junction held 15 bases outside the gene matches. The CDR3, as DNA: TGTGCCAGCAGCTTAGATAAACGGCTAGCGGGAATGGCATCCGGGGAGCTGTTTTTT. It yields the protein CASSLDKRLAGMASGELFF.

The sample holds a few counts of this clonotype. This chain joins TRBV20-1 and TRBJ2-5; TRBD2 is a possible D gene (5 bases). Trimming removed 3 bases from V and 3 bases from J, with 14 bases in between. Germline V gene lookup returns CDR1 DFQATT and CDR2 SNEGSKA (reference sequence). The CDR3 extends over 14 amino acids. CDR3 amino acids: CSASKLEGEETQYF. The CDR3 region has the DNA TGCAGTGCTAGTAAACTAGAGGGAGAAGAGACCCAGTACTTC.

The chain combines TRBV2 with TRBJ1-1; the D is unclear. Trimming cost V 8 bases and J 0 bases, with 13 bases left between them. Germline V gene lookup returns CDR1 SNHLY and CDR2 FYNNEI. CDR3 length: 14 residues. This CDR3 is CASPHGGMNTEAFF. Here the CDR3 DNA reads TGTGCCAGCCCCCACGGAGGGATGAACACTGAAGCTTTCTTT.

This clonotype was detected ten times or more. The rearrangement joins TRBV12-3 or TRBV12-4 to TRBJ1-1; D is undetermined. The V and J ends lost 7 bases and 7 bases respectively, with 22 bases between them. This CDR3 has 15 amino acids. The CDR3 here is CASTLNRTPGFEAFF. The CDR3 nucleotides are TGTGCCAGCACCTTGAATAGGACCCCAGGTTTTGAAGCTTTCTTT.

In this sample, this clonotype turned up a few times. The chain employs TRBV28 and TRBJ2-3; possible D gene TRBD1, 5 bases. The CDR3 runs to 16 residues. CDR1 and CDR2 (germline): MDHEN, SYDVKM. V was clipped by 5 bases and J by 0 bases, with 15 bases between them. CDR3: CASSPLDSPSTDTQYF. CDR3 bases: TGTGCCAGCAGTCCCCTCGACAGTCCCAGCACAGATACGCAGTATTTT.

This clonotype occurred many times. The CDR3 nucleotides read TGTGCCAGCAGCCAGACAGGGATGGACTATGGCTACACCTTC. It specifies CASSQTGMDYGYTF. V is TRBV14 and J is TRBJ1-2; 7 bases line up with TRBD1. The V gene's germline CDR1 is SGHDN and CDR2 FVKESK. The CDR3 has 14 amino acids. The trim removed 3 bases at V and 3 bases at J, leaving 4 bases unmatched.

The V gene is TRBV6-1, the J gene TRBJ2-1; weak D call: TRBD2 (5 bases). The CDR3 loop spans 15 amino acids. Germline V gene lookup returns CDR1 MNHNS and CDR2 SASEGT. The V end lost 2 bases, the J end lost 3 bases, and 11 bases lay between the germline ends. DNA of the CDR3: TGTGCCAGCAGTGAATTCGGGGATGTCTACAATGAGCAGTTCTTC. Protein: CASSEFGDVYNEQFF.

This clonotype was observed many times. The chain joins TRBV14 to TRBJ1-2; D gene uncertain. Trimming removed 3 bases at V and 8 bases at J, with 13 bases between. Per germline, CDR1 SGHDN and CDR2 FVKESK. The length of the CDR3 is 13 residues. The CDR3 protein is CASSQWRADGYTF. CDR3 DNA: TGTGCCAGCAGCCAGTGGAGGGCTGACGGCTACACCTTC. Variable domain in full (rest from reference TRBV14 and TRBJ1-2): EAGVTQFPSHSVIEKGQTVTLRCDPISGHDNLYWYRRVMGKEIKFLLHFVKESKQDESGMPNNRFLAERTGGTYSTLKVQPAELEDSGVYFCASSQWRADGYTFGSGTRLTVV.

The chain employs TRBV7-9 and TRBJ2-1; 9 bases are shared with TRBD2. Germline-derived CDR1 and CDR2 are SEHNR and FQNEAQ (reference sequence). The ends lost 8 bases at V and 7 bases at J; junction bases unmatched: 12. This CDR3 is 15 amino acids long. CDR3: CASGPRAGGRNEQFF. The CDR3 bases are TGTGCCAGCGGGCCACGGGCGGGAGGGAGAAATGAGCAGTTCTTC.

This clonotype was counted ten times or more. This chain uses TRBV7-6 with TRBJ2-7; TRBD1 is a possible D gene (5 bases). The ends were cut back, 5 bases at V and 3 bases at J, with 11 bases in the middle. This CDR3 region has 13 residues. In germline, CDR1 is SGHVS, CDR2 FNYEAQ. The CDR3 spells CASSPDSNYEQYF. The CDR3 coding sequence is TGTGCCAGCAGCCCCGACAGTAACTACGAGCAGTACTTC.

This clonotype was picked up a small number of times. The chain recombines TRBV7-2 with TRBJ2-3; D perhaps matches TRBD1 (6 bases). Germline CDR1 and CDR2: SGHTA and FQGNSA. The ends were cut back, 5 bases at V and 2 bases at J, with 8 bases in the middle. The CDR3 is 13 residues long. The CDR3: CASSRDTTDTQYF. In nucleotides, the CDR3 is TGTGCCAGCAGCCGGGACACCACAGATACGCAGTATTTT.

This clonotype was picked up many times. The chain couples TRBV28 to TRBJ1-3, with a possible D match to TRBD1 (5 bases). The CDR3 loop spans 15 amino acids. V was cut by 6 bases and J by 1 base, with 13 bases left in between. CDR1 is MDHEN and CDR2 is SYDVKM in the germline V gene. The DNA for the CDR3 is TGTGCCAGCAGCCCCCCCAGGGCGTCTGGAAACACCATATATTTT. Encoded protein: CASSPPRASGNTIYF.

This clonotype was detected ten times or more. V usage is TRBV12-3 or TRBV12-4 and J usage is TRBJ2-7; D not resolved. The CDR3 length is 11 residues. Between the trimmed V and J ends, which lost 3 bases and 5 bases, there was a span of 5 bases. In nucleotides, the CDR3 is TGTGCCAGCAGTTTTGGACACGAGCAGTACTTC. This translates into CASSFGHEQYF.

The chain has TRBV6-1 and TRBJ2-1; 14 bases map to TRBD2. Trimming at V came to 8 bases and at J to 0 bases, leaving 6 bases not matched to a gene. Per germline, CDR1 MNHNS and CDR2 SASEGT. CDR3 length equals 17 residues. The DNA for the CDR3 is TGTGCCAGCGGCGGACTAGCGGGAGGACCCTCCTACAATGAGCAGTTCTTC. It specifies CASGGLAGGPSYNEQFF.

The chain carries TRBV4-3 and TRBJ1-5; D possibly corresponds to TRBD1 (5 bases). The CDR3 has 14 amino acids. Looked up from germline, CDR1 is LGHNA and CDR2 is YSLEER. The V end lost 1 base, the J end lost 7 bases, and 11 bases lay between the germline ends. The CDR3 sequence: CASSQGAGSQPQHF. DNA of the CDR3: TGCGCCAGCAGCCAAGGGGCAGGGTCCCAGCCCCAGCATTTT.

This clonotype was observed a handful of times. The chain has TRBV28 and TRBJ2-1; TRBD1 might be the D (5 bases). CDR1 is MDHEN and CDR2 is SYDVKM in the germline V gene. The CDR3 runs 13 residues. V lost 5 bases and J 9 bases, leaving 14 bases between the germline ends. The CDR3 protein is CASSPGFTGEQFF. CDR3 nucleotides: TGTGCCAGCAGTCCAGGGTTCACGGGTGAGCAGTTCTTC.